Below are 28 T cell receptor beta chains sequenced from a single sample in a study of T cell changes during pregnancy in multiple sclerosis (dated by TCRdb to between 2018 and 2021). The library relied on the immunoSEQ multiplex PCR assay. TCRdb obtained this table from immuneACCESS and retained in-frame rearrangements with V and J assigned. These tables miss some clones; where compared with another copy, unresolved V genes account for less than half of the shortfall, and the remainder is unexplained. This sample gives fewer than 45,000 clones in total; about 94% of them show up just once. The ten biggest clones cover roughly 7.4% of the sample. The sequences come from CD8+ T cells from peripheral blood mononuclear cells, collected in the third trimester of pregnancy. The source of these receptors is a female donor with multiple sclerosis, enrolled in a pregnancy study.

This chain links TRBV6-1 with TRBJ2-6, with D possibly TRBD1 on 6 matching bases. The V end was cut by 2 bases, the J end by 0 bases, with 14 bases between. The germline V gene has CDR1 MNHNS and CDR2 SASEGT. This CDR3 region has 18 residues. The CDR3 loop reads CASSERTAHGSGANVLTF. In DNA form, the CDR3 reads TGTGCCAGCAGTGAAAGGACAGCACACGGCTCTGGGGCCAACGTCCTGACTTTC.

The sample holds one count of this clone. The chain is built from TRBV28 and TRBJ1-1, with 10 bases aligning to TRBD1. The germline CDR1 and CDR2 sequences are MDHEN and SYDVKM. The CDR3 is made up of 16 amino acids. V lost 4 bases to trimming and J lost 3 bases; unmatched junction nucleotides: 8. The CDR3, as DNA: TGTGCCAGCAGTTGGGGACAGGGGTGGGCCGACACTGAAGCTTTCTTT. It translates to CASSWGQGWADTEAFF.

This clone has just one count. The chain joins TRBV15 to TRBJ2-7, with D hard to call. This CDR3 has 13 amino acids. Deletions cut 3 bases from V and 6 bases from J, with 12 bases between. CDR1 and CDR2 (germline): LNHNV, YYDKDF (reference sequence). This CDR3 is CATSRGTVIEQYF. CDR3 nucleotides: TGTGCCACCAGCAGGGGTACAGTCATCGAGCAGTACTTC. Using reference TRBV15 and TRBJ2-7 for the parts outside the CDR3, the full variable domain is DAMVIQNPRYQVTQFGKPVTLSCSQTLNHNVMYWYQQKSSQAPKLLFHYYDKDFNNEADTPDNFQSRRPNTSFCFLDIRSPGLGDTAMYLCATSRGTVIEQYFGPGTRLTVT.

The chain has TRBV21-1 and TRBJ2-7; TRBD2 is the table's D call and was not checked against the DNA. TRBV21-1 is annotated as a pseudogene. The CDR3 covers 13 residues. CDR3 region: CAKEMATSVPQYF. In DNA form, the CDR3 reads TGTGCCAAAGAAATGGCCACTAGCGTTCCGCAGTACTTC.

The genes are TRBV14 and TRBJ2-7; D unclear. The CDR3 has 15 residues. Germline V CDR1 and CDR2: SGHDN, FVKESK. V was shortened by 3 bases and J by 7 bases, with 19 bases between the two germline ends. The CDR3 spells CASSHSDLRLWEQYF. CDR3 in DNA: TGTGCCAGCAGCCACAGCGACTTGCGATTGTGGGAGCAGTACTTC.

V is TRBV19 and J is TRBJ1-2, with D possibly being TRBD1 (6 bases). The CDR3 runs 15 residues. CDR1 and CDR2 (germline): LNHDA, SQIVND (reference sequence). The V end was cut by 5 bases, the J end by 8 bases, with 21 bases between. The CDR3 sequence is CASSPGVGSPRGYTF. CDR3 coding DNA: TGTGCCAGTAGTCCAGGGGTAGGTTCACCGCGGGGCTACACCTTC.

The sample holds a few counts of this clone. The chain links TRBV25-1 to TRBJ1-6; TRBD1 agrees at 10 bases. J gave up 16 bases and V 3 bases, and 6 bases lay outside the gene matches. The length of the CDR3 is 13 residues. The germline CDR1 and CDR2 sequences are MGHDK and SYGVNS. The CDR3 reads CASSDLGDRGLHF. The CDR3 DNA is TGTGCCAGCAGTGACCTTGGGGACAGGGGACTCCACTTT.

The rearrangement links TRBV7-9 to TRBJ1-2; D gene uncertain. CDR1 and CDR2 from the germline V gene are SEHNR and FQNEAQ (reference sequence). Trimming removed 2 bases from V and 6 bases from J, with 10 bases in between. The CDR3 is made up of 13 amino acids. The CDR3 loop reads CASSLNLEDGYTF. The CDR3 DNA reads as TGTGCCAGCAGCTTAAATTTGGAGGATGGCTACACCTTC.

The chain couples TRBV5-6 to TRBJ2-4; D gene ambiguous. Trimming took 0 bases from V and 0 from J, leaving 4 bases between them. The germline V gene has CDR1 SGHDT and CDR2 YYEEEE. This CDR3 spans 14 amino acids. The CDR3 is CASSLDLAKNIQYF. Written as DNA, the CDR3 is TGTGCCAGCAGCTTGGATCTAGCCAAAAACATTCAGTACTTC.

In this sample, this clone turned up once. This rearrangement joins TRBV7-8 to TRBJ2-2; tentatively, D is TRBD2 (7 bases). CDR1 and CDR2 from the germline V gene are SGHVS and FQNEAQ. The ends were cut back, 5 bases at V and 5 bases at J, with 15 bases in the middle. The CDR3 sequence is 15 residues long. CDR3 amino acids: CASSPARGGTGELFF. CDR3 sequence (DNA): TGTGCCAGCAGCCCAGCCAGGGGAGGGACCGGGGAGCTGTTTTTT.

J is TRBJ1-1 and V is TRBV27; 7 positions agree with TRBD1. CDR1 MNHEY and CDR2 SMNVEV come from the germline V gene (reference sequence). The CDR3 length is 13 residues. V was clipped by 4 bases and J by 8 bases; unmatched bases: 7. The CDR3 coding sequence is TGTGCCAGCAGTTCCTGGACAGGCAAAGAAGCTTTCTTT. Translating it yields CASSSWTGKEAFF.

The rearrangement uses TRBV9 and TRBJ2-1; 10 nucleotides line up with TRBD2. The trim removed 3 bases at V and 6 bases at J, leaving 6 bases unmatched. The CDR3 length is 15 residues. CDR1 is SGDLS and CDR2 is YYNGEE in the germline V gene. The CDR3 region is CASSATGLASNEQFF. DNA for the CDR3: TGTGCCAGCAGCGCTACGGGACTAGCGTCCAATGAGCAGTTCTTC.

J is TRBJ2-3 and V is TRBV7-9, with D hard to call. The CDR3 runs 13 residues. The germline CDR1 and CDR2 sequences are SEHNR and FQNEAQ (reference sequence). With 2 bases removed from V and 0 bases from J, the gap between germline ends came to 3 bases. The CDR3 spells CASSLPSTDTQYF. The CDR3 coding sequence is TGTGCCAGCAGCTTACCTAGCACAGATACGCAGTATTTT.

V and J are TRBV5-4 and TRBJ2-7; the match to TRBD2 covers 9 bases. Germline V gives CDR1 SGHNT, CDR2 YYREEE (reference sequence). After removal of 3 bases from V and 9 bases from J, the junction contained 16 bases not matched to a gene. The CDR3 contains 16 residues. CDR3 DNA: TGTGCCAGCAGCTATGGGGATTTAGCGGGAGTGGCGGGGCAGTACTTC. It yields the protein CASSYGDLAGVAGQYF.

The count of this clone is one. V usage is TRBV28 and J usage is TRBJ2-5; perhaps TRBD2 as D (6 bases). The CDR3 runs 14 residues. V was shortened by 6 bases and J by 4 bases, with 15 bases between the two germline ends. Per germline, CDR1 MDHEN and CDR2 SYDVKM. CDR3 in DNA: TGTGCCAGCAGAGAGGAAGTGGGGGGAGAGACCCAGTACTTC. Protein product: CASREEVGGETQYF.

The genes are TRBV5-1 and TRBJ1-2; the D gene is possibly TRBD1 (5 bases). This CDR3 comprises 20 residues. Germline V lookup: CDR1 SGHRS, CDR2 YFSETQ. Deletions cut 2 bases from V and 5 bases from J, with 31 bases between. This CDR3 is CASSFFYRTGGGPQLYGYTF. Written as DNA, the CDR3 is TGCGCCAGCAGCTTTTTCTATAGGACGGGGGGAGGCCCCCAATTATATGGCTACACCTTC. Complete variable domain (other parts from reference TRBV5-1 and TRBJ1-2): KAGVTQTPRYLIKTRGQQVTLSCSPISGHRSVSWYQQTPGQGLQFLFEYFSETQRNKGNFPGRFSGRQFSNSRSEMNVSTLELGDSALYLCASSFFYRTGGGPQLYGYTFGSGTRLTVV.

In this sample, this clone turned up once. V gene TRBV4-1 combines with J gene TRBJ2-3; the match to TRBD2 covers 7 bases. Germline CDR1 and CDR2: MGHRA and YSYEKL. This CDR3 has 17 amino acids. The junction had 9 bases not matched to a gene; V was cut back by 1 base and J by 2 bases. This CDR3 is CASSQGFSSGTTDTQYF. As DNA, the CDR3 is TGCGCCAGCAGCCAAGGTTTTTCTAGCGGAACCACAGATACGCAGTATTTT.

The V call is TRBV27, the J call TRBJ2-7, with D hard to call. The CDR3 spans 15 residues. Germline V gives CDR1 MNHEY, CDR2 SMNVEV (reference sequence). Trimming pared 0 bases from V and 7 bases from J, leaving 16 bases between. CDR3 loop: CASSLSVDTLREQYF. As DNA, the CDR3 is TGTGCCAGCAGTTTATCGGTAGATACCCTACGAGAGCAGTACTTC.

The table lists this clone with a count of one. The genes are TRBV2 and TRBJ1-1; D is perhaps TRBD1 (5 bases). V lost 7 bases, J lost 4 bases, and 7 bases lay in between. Per germline, CDR1 SNHLY and CDR2 FYNNEI. This CDR3 comprises 11 residues. CDR3 region: CASNGGTEAFF. CDR3 sequence (DNA): TGTGCCAGCAACGGGGGCACTGAAGCTTTCTTT.

This clone was recorded a few times. J is TRBJ2-1 and V is TRBV18; D perhaps matches TRBD2 (6 bases). The germline V gene has CDR1 KGHSH and CDR2 LQKENI. Trimming took off 1 base at V and 4 bases at J, with 11 bases between the two ends. There are 15 residues in the CDR3. CDR3 residues: CASSPLGGIYNEQFF. The CDR3 nucleotides are TGTGCCAGCTCACCACTTGGGGGGATTTACAATGAGCAGTTCTTC.

V gene TRBV28 combines with J gene TRBJ2-3, with D maybe TRBD2 (6 bases). Germline V gives CDR1 MDHEN, CDR2 SYDVKM. The CDR3 consists of 16 residues. Trimming stripped 6 bases from V and 0 bases from J, with 16 bases between. CDR3 protein: CASRKLAPASTDTQYF. CDR3 DNA: TGTGCCAGCAGGAAACTAGCACCCGCTAGCACAGATACGCAGTATTTT. Full variable domain (outside the CDR3, taken from reference TRBV28 and TRBJ2-3): DVKVTQSSRYLVKRTGEKVFLECVQDMDHENMFWYRQDPGLGLRLIYFSYDVKMKEKGDIPEGYSVSREKKERFSLILESASTNQTSMYLCASRKLAPASTDTQYFGPGTRLTVL.

The chain joins TRBV4-1 to TRBJ2-7; tentative D call: TRBD2 (5 bases). Per germline, CDR1 MGHRA and CDR2 YSYEKL. The CDR3 extends over 16 amino acids. Deletions cut 1 base from V and 2 bases from J, with 15 bases between. The CDR3 reads CASSQAPFEGPYEQYF. CDR3 in DNA: TGCGCCAGCAGCCAAGCCCCTTTCGAGGGCCCCTACGAGCAGTACTTC.

The chain has TRBV11-1 and TRBJ2-1, with D tentatively TRBD2 (5 bases). The germline gives CDR1 SGHAT, CDR2 FQDESV (reference sequence). V dropped 8 bases and J dropped 7 bases, with 18 bases sitting between them. This CDR3 contains 14 residues. The CDR3 coding sequence is TGTGCCAGCCGCAGGACTGGAGGCACAAATGAGCAGTTCTTC. Protein product: CASRRTGGTNEQFF.

This clone was detected once. This sequence joins TRBV11-2 and TRBJ2-7, with a weak D call TRBD1 (6 bases). Germline V CDR1 and CDR2: SGHAT, FQNNGV. The CDR3 loop spans 14 amino acids. Trimming pared 7 bases from V and 3 bases from J, leaving 16 bases between. The CDR3 bases are TGTGCCAGCACATCGCCGGGACACCTCTACGAGCAGTACTTC. It translates to CASTSPGHLYEQYF.

The rearrangement joins TRBV4-1 to TRBJ1-3, with D possibly being TRBD1 (5 bases). Germline values: CDR1 MGHRA, CDR2 YSYEKL. The CDR3 covers 16 residues. The germline V and J ends were trimmed by 4 bases and 0 bases, with 13 bases remaining between them. CDR3 nucleotides: TGCGCCAGCAGCCTTGCCTGGGGGGGCTCTGGAAACACCATATATTTT. Encoded protein: CASSLAWGGSGNTIYF.

The V and J genes are TRBV7-9 and TRBJ2-7, with TRBD1 as a possible D gene (5 bases). The CDR3 runs to 13 residues. Trimming pared 5 bases from V and 3 bases from J, leaving 11 bases between. From germline, CDR1 is SEHNR and CDR2 FQNEAQ (reference sequence). Written as DNA, the CDR3 is TGTGCCAGCAGCACCCCGGACAACTACGAGCAGTACTTC. Amino acid sequence: CASSTPDNYEQYF.

This sequence joins TRBV11-3 and TRBJ2-7; 7 nucleotides align to TRBD1. The CDR3 length is 12 residues. Per germline, CDR1 SGHNT and CDR2 YENEEA. V lost 4 bases, J lost 7 bases, and 4 bases stayed unmatched. For the CDR3, the DNA is TGTGCCAGCAGCTCAAAGACAGGGGAGCAGTACTTC. It specifies CASSSKTGEQYF.

The chain's CDR3 is CASRIASGRGYNEQFF. The CDR3 DNA follows: TGTGCCAGCAGGATCGCTAGCGGGAGGGGTTACAATGAGCAGTTCTTC. The chain links TRBV27 to TRBJ2-1; 12 bases align to TRBD2. Germline CDR1 MNHEY, CDR2 SMNVEV (reference sequence). Trimming at V came to 6 bases and at J to 4 bases, leaving 7 bases not matched to a gene. The CDR3 has 16 amino acids.